These T cell receptor beta chains were read from a single sample in a study of shared clonotypes between healthy human individuals. Data came from immunoSEQ multiplex PCR; TCRdb stores just in-frame clones and leaves some out. Altogether 2.3 million or so clones are present, roughly 93% being singletons, with the ten largest covering 0.39%. The sequenced sample was naive CD4+ T cells from PBMCs. These receptors originate from a young man in good health. Some clones in this sample may be carry-over from other donors' samples. Both conserved end residues are part of each CDR3. The D gene is left open where the match is weak. Part of the rows lack a size; the others show once, few, many or a class for expanded clones.

j_gene | d_gene | abundance | len | v_gene | CDR3aa | CDR3nt
TRBJ2-3 | NA | NA | 14 | TRBV18 | CASSPTWSTDTQYF | TGTGCCAGCTCACCGACCTGGAGCACAGATACGCAGTATTTT
TRBJ1-1 | NA | NA | 15 | TRBV7-9 | CASSLYSGKNTEAFF | TGTGCCAGCAGCTTATATTCGGGAAAGAACACTGAAGCTTTCTTT
TRBJ2-3 | TRBD2 | NA | 15 | TRBV5-6 | CASSFASGGTDTQYF | TGTGCCAGCAGCTTTGCTAGCGGGGGGACAGATACGCAGTATTTT
TRBJ1-5 | NA | NA | 13 | TRBV7-9 | CASSPDSNQPQHF | TGTGCCAGCAGCCCAGATAGCAATCAGCCCCAGCATTTT
TRBJ2-3 | TRBD2 | once | 15 | TRBV11-3 | CASSRSGGRADTQYF | TGTGCCAGCAGCCGCTCGGGGGGTCGTGCAGATACGCAGTATTTT
TRBJ1-5 | NA | NA | 13 | TRBV28 | CASSLPGARPQHF | TGTGCCAGCAGTTTACCCGGGGCTCGGCCCCAGCATTTT
TRBJ2-7 | NA | NA | 14 | TRBV15 | CATSRDTGTYEQYF | TGTGCCACCAGCAGAGATACAGGAACCTACGAGCAGTACTTC
TRBJ2-1 | NA | NA | 15 | TRBV5-1 | CASSLTPVVWSEQFF | TGCGCCAGCAGCTTGACTCCCGTTGTTTGGTCTGAGCAGTTCTTC
TRBJ1-1 | TRBD1 | NA | 15 | TRBV7-2 | CASSPHRGGGTEAFF | TGTGCCAGCAGCCCGCACAGGGGCGGCGGCACTGAAGCTTTCTTT
TRBJ2-7 | NA | NA | 15 | TRBV6-6 | CASSYVSPKTYEQYF | TGTGCCAGCAGTTACGTTAGCCCTAAAACATACGAGCAGTACTTC
TRBJ1-2 | TRBD1 | NA | 13 | TRBV19 | CASSFGQGDGYTF | TGTGCCAGTAGTTTTGGACAGGGCGATGGCTACACCTTC
TRBJ1-2 | NA | NA | 14 | TRBV6-1 | CASSLGGDGLGYTF | TGTGCCAGCAGTCTGGGGGGGGACGGCCTTGGCTACACCTTC
TRBJ1-5 | TRBD1 | NA | 15 | TRBV19 | CASSNRDRGNQPQHF | TGTGCCAGTAGTAACCGGGACAGGGGGAATCAGCCCCAGCATTTT
TRBJ1-1 | NA | NA | 13 | TRBV7-9 | CASENRGQDEAFF | TGTGCCAGTGAAAATCGGGGGCAGGATGAAGCTTTCTTT
TRBJ2-1 | NA | NA | 15 | TRBV19 | CASGQERATYNEQFF | TGTGCCAGTGGCCAGGAACGGGCCACCTACAATGAGCAGTTCTTC
TRBJ1-3 | NA | once | 14 | TRBV6-1 | CASSEPFSGNTIYF | TGTGCCAGCAGTGAACCCTTCTCTGGAAACACCATATATTTT
TRBJ2-7 | TRBD2 | NA | 15 | TRBV7-9 | CASSLRVAGVYEQYF | TGTGCCAGCAGCTTAAGGGTAGCGGGAGTCTACGAGCAGTACTTC
TRBJ2-1 | TRBD2 | NA | 15 | TRBV10-1 | CASSGGTSGSNEQFF | TGCGCCAGCAGTGGCGGGACTAGCGGGAGTAATGAGCAGTTCTTC
TRBJ1-6 | NA | NA | 14 | TRBV10-3 | CAISETRDNSPLHF | TGTGCCATCAGTGAAACGCGCGATAATTCACCCCTCCACTTT
TRBJ2-7 | NA | NA | 12 | TRBV30 | CAWNGGFSQQYF | TGTGCCTGGAATGGCGGCTTTAGCCAGCAGTACTTC
TRBJ2-1 | NA | NA | 14 | TRBV2 | CASIVRTGNHEQFF | TGTGCCAGCATCGTCAGGACCGGGAACCATGAGCAGTTCTTC
TRBJ1-1 | NA | NA | 16 | TRBV5-1 | CASSLGVRGLHTEAFF | TGCGCCAGCAGCTTGGGGGTGAGAGGGCTTCACACTGAAGCTTTCTTT
TRBJ1-2 | NA | NA | 14 | TRBV5-4 | CASSLGLPNYGYTF | TGTGCCAGCAGCTTGGGGCTGCCTAACTATGGCTACACCTTC
TRBJ1-1 | TRBD1 | NA | 14 | TRBV7-3 | CASSRQTGGTEAFF | TGTGCCAGCAGCCGCCAGACAGGGGGCACTGAAGCTTTCTTT